Below, one TCR beta chain is given with its context. Sequenced by immunoSEQ multiplex PCR; TCRdb stores in-frame clones only, minus some. The sample records 270,000 or so clones, about four fifths being singletons. This entry comes from a study of blood T cell repertoires in COVID-19. Germline loops: CDR1 LNHDA, CDR2 SQIVND (reference sequence). The CDR3 runs 13 residues. V lost 3 bases, J lost 5 bases, and 10 bases lay in between. The genes are TRBV19 and TRBJ1-1; the D gene is possibly TRBD1 (5 bases). This clonotype originated in a woman between 18 and 30 years old with acute or convalescent COVID-19. The sample consisted of peripheral blood. The CDR3 here is CASSIPPGTEAFF. In DNA, the CDR3 is TGTGCCAGTAGTATCCCCCCAGGGACTGAAGCTTTCTTT.